Below, 5 T cell receptor beta chains from the same sample are listed, as sequenced in a study of T cells expressing NK-cell markers. Reanalyzing the 5' RACE reads, TCRdb keeps one entry per CDR3 protein, without DNA. The table for this sample gives 450,000 to 600,000 distinct CDR3 sequences. The sample consisted of blood T cells: a sorted CD56 or NKG2C T cell subset, CD4+ or CD8+ T cells, or bulk PBMC T cells (not recorded which). The receptors here all came from a man aged 18 to 29 in good health.

The chain carries TRBV5-1 and TRBJ2-1. CDR3 size: 16 residues. Germline V gene lookup returns CDR1 SGHRS and CDR2 YFSETQ. The chain's CDR3 is CASSLLAEASYNEQFF.

CDR3 protein: CASNSDDSLDGYTF. This rearrangement joins TRBV19 to TRBJ1-2; TCRdb's assignment of TRBD1 cannot be checked, as there is no DNA. The CDR3 loop spans 14 amino acids. Germline V gives CDR1 LNHDA, CDR2 SQIVND (reference sequence).

The rearrangement links TRBV11-2 to TRBJ2-5; TCRdb's assignment of TRBD2 cannot be checked, as there is no DNA. Germline V CDR1 and CDR2: SGHAT, FQNNGV. The CDR3 contains 15 residues. CDR3 sequence reads: CASSLTAGGRETQYF.

This chain joins TRBV20-1 and TRBJ1-1; TCRdb reports TRBD1, a call that lacks DNA to check it against. The CDR3 has 14 residues. The germline CDR1 and CDR2 sequences are DFQATT and SNEGSKA (reference sequence). The chain's CDR3 is CSARVGVANTEAFF.

This chain's CDR3 is CASSYRSGTQETQYF. The rearrangement uses TRBV6-5 and TRBJ2-5. The CDR3 consists of 15 residues. Germline V gene data show CDR1 as MNHEY and CDR2 as SVGAGI.